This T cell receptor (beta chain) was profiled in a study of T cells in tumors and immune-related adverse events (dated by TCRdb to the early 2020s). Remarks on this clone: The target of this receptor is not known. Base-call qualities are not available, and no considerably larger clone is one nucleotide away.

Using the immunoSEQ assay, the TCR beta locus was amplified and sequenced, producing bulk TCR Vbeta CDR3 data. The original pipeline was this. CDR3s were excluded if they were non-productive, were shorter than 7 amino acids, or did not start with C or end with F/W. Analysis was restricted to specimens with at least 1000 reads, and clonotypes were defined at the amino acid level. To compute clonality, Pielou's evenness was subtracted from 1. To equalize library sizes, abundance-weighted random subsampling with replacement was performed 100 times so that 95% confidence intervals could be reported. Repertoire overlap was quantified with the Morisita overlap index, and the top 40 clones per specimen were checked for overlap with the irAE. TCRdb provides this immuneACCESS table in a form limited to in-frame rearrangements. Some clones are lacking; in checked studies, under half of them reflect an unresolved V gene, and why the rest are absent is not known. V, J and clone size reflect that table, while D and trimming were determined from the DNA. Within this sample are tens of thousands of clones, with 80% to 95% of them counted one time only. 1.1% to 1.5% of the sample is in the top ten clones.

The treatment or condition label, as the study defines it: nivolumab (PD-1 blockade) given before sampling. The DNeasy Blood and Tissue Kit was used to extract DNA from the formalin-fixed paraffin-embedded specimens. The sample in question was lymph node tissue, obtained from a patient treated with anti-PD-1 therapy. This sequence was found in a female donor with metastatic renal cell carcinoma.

The CDR3 region has the sequence CASRDRGPAWGEKLFF. In nucleotides, the sequence is TGTGCCAGCCGGGACAGGGGGCCAGCTTGGGGTGAAAAACTGTTTTTT. This sequence uses TRBV19 and TRBJ1-4, and 12 junction bases match TRBD1. After removal of 9 bases from V and 7 bases from J, the junction retains 12 bases not matched to a gene. Based on the germline V gene (reference sequence), the CDR1 and CDR2 sequences are LNHDA and SQIVND. Spanning cysteine to phenylalanine, the CDR3 consists of 16 amino acids. Only the CDR3 DNA stays, 48 bases, in frame from base 1. Reference TRBV19 and TRBJ1-4 proteins supply the regions before and after the CDR3; the full variable domain is: DGGITQSPKYLFRKEGQNVTLSCEQNLNHDAMYWYRQDPGQGLRLIYYSQIVNDFQKGDIAEGYSVSREKKESFPLTVTSAQKNPTAFYLCASRDRGPAWGEKLFFGSGTQLSVL.